This TCR beta chain is from a study of blood T cell repertoires in COVID-19. The CDR3 is 12 residues long. V lost 8 bases to trimming and J lost 4 bases, with 9 bases between them. Germline values: CDR1 LNHDA, CDR2 SQIVND (reference sequence). TCRdb's copy holds only in-frame clones and misses some; the assay was immunoSEQ multiplex PCR. This repertoire shows 450,000 or so clones, roughly nine tenths found once; its top ten account for 0.8% to 0.9%. The chain links TRBV19 to TRBJ1-5, with D tentatively TRBD1 (5 bases). This TCR came from a man younger than 35 with COVID-19, enrolled during active disease. Sequencing was performed on peripheral blood. For the CDR3, the DNA is TGTGCCAGTTGGCAGGGAAATCAGCCCCAGCATTTT. This encodes CASWQGNQPQHF. Filled out from reference TRBV19 and TRBJ1-5, the complete variable domain reads DGGITQSPKYLFRKEGQNVTLSCEQNLNHDAMYWYRQDPGQGLRLIYYSQIVNDFQKGDIAEGYSVSREKKESFPLTVTSAQKNPTAFYLCASWQGNQPQHFGDGTRLSIL.